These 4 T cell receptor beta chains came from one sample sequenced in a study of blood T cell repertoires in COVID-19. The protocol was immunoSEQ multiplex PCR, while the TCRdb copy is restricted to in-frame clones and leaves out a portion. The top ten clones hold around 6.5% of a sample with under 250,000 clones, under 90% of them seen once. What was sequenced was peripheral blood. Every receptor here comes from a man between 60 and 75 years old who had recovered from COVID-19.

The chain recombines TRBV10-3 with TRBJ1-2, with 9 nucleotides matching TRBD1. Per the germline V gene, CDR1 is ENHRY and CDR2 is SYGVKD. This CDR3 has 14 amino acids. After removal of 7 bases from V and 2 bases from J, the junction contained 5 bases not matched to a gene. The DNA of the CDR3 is TGTGCCATCAATACAGGGGGCAGAAACTATGGCTACACCTTC. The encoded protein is CAINTGGRNYGYTF.

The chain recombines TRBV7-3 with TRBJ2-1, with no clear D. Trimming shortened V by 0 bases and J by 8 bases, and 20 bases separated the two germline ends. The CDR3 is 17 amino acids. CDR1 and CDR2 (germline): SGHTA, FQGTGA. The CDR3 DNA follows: TGTGCCAGCAGCTTAACTACTACTCCGACCCTTTACGATGAGCAGTTCTTC. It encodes CASSLTTTPTLYDEQFF.

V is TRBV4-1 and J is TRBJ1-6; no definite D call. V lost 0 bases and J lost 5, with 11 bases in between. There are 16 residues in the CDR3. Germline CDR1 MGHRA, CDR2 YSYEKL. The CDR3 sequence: CASSQDPGINNSPLHF. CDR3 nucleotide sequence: TGCGCCAGCAGCCAAGATCCCGGGATTAATAATTCACCCCTCCACTTT.

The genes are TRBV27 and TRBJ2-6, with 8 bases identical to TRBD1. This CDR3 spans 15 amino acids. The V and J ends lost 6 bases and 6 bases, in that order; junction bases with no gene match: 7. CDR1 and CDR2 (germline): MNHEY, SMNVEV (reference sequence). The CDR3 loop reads CASRRQGWAANVLTF. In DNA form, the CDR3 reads TGTGCCAGCAGGCGACAGGGGTGGGCGGCCAACGTCCTGACTTTC.